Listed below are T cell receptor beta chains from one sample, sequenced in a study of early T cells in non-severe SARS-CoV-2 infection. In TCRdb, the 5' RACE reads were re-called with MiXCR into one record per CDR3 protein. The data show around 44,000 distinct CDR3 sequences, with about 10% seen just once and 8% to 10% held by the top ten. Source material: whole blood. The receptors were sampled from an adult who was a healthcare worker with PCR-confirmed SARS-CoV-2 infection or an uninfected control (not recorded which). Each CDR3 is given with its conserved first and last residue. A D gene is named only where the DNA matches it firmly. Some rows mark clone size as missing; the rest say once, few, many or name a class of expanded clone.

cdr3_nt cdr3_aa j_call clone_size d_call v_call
TGTGCCAGCTCACCATCTACCTACGAGCAGTACTTC CASSPSTYEQYF TRBJ2-7 NA NA TRBV18
TGTGCCAGCAGCTTAGTAAGGGCCGGCTACGAGCAGTACTTC CASSLVRAGYEQYF TRBJ2-7 many NA TRBV11-2
TGTGCCAGCAGCCAAGATCCACTAGCCCACAATGAGCAGTTCTTC CASSQDPLAHNEQFF TRBJ2-1 many NA TRBV3-1
TGCAGTGCTAGATCTGGGACAGGGGCCTACGAGCAGTACTTC CSARSGTGAYEQYF TRBJ2-7 NA TRBD1 TRBV20-1
TGTGCCAGCAGCCCCGGGGACCATTACGAGCAGTACTTC CASSPGDHYEQYF TRBJ2-7 few NA TRBV7-9
TGCAGCGTCCCCGGGGGGCTAGCCAAAAACATTCAGTACTTC CSVPGGLAKNIQYF TRBJ2-4 many NA TRBV29-1
TGTGCCAGCAGCCCCCCAAGCTCCTACGAGCAGTACTTC CASSPPSSYEQYF TRBJ2-7 NA NA TRBV7-2
TGCGCCAGCAGCCAAGATGGGGTTAACGAGCAGTACTTC CASSQDGVNEQYF TRBJ2-7 many NA TRBV4-1
TGTGCCAGCAGTCCGATCCGGGCCCGCTATGGCTACACCTTC CASSPIRARYGYTF TRBJ1-2 few NA TRBV28
TGTGCCAGCAGCTTACCCCAGGACAGAAGAACAGATACGCAGTATTTT CASSLPQDRRTDTQYF TRBJ2-3 many NA TRBV11-2
TGTGCCAGTAGTACCGACCGGGGCTACGAGCAGTACTTC CASSTDRGYEQYF TRBJ2-7 NA NA TRBV19
TGTGCCAGCAGCCCCGCCGGGACAGGGTTTCAAGCTTTCTTT CASSPAGTGFQAFF TRBJ1-1 few TRBD1 TRBV14
TGTGCCAGTACCCCCGAGGGGGGCGTCCCCTACGAGCAGTACTTC CASTPEGGVPYEQYF TRBJ2-7 many NA TRBV19
TGTGCCACCTCATCCCTGACTAGCGGGGGCTTAGGTGAGCAGTTCTTC CATSSLTSGGLGEQFF TRBJ2-1 few TRBD2 TRBV11-3
TGTGCCAGCAGTAGGAACACCGGGGAGCTGTTTTTT CASSRNTGELFF TRBJ2-2 many NA TRBV27
TGTGCCAGCAGAAGACAGGGGTCCTCCTACGAGCAGTACTTC CASRRQGSSYEQYF TRBJ2-7 many TRBD1 TRBV12-3/TRBV12-4
TGTGCCAGCAGCTTAGTAGTGGGAGGAGATACGCAGTATTTT CASSLVVGGDTQYF TRBJ2-3 NA NA TRBV7-2
TGTGCCAGCAGCATGGACAGGGGCACAGATACGCAGTATTTT CASSMDRGTDTQYF TRBJ2-3 many TRBD1 TRBV3-1
TGTGCCAGCAGCTCAGGGGGATTTAGCACAGATACGCAGTATTTT CASSSGGFSTDTQYF TRBJ2-3 NA TRBD1 TRBV2
TGTGCCTGGAGTGAGGCAGTTGAAGCTTTCTTT CAWSEAVEAFF TRBJ1-1 many NA TRBV30
TGTGCCAGAGAGGCGACTAGCGGGGGCTACGAGCAGTACTTC CAREATSGGYEQYF TRBJ2-7 many TRBD2 TRBV2
TGCAGCGCCGCCACAGGGAGAGGGACCCAGTACTTC CSAATGRGTQYF TRBJ2-5 NA NA TRBV29-1
TGCAGTGCTTTAGTAGGGACAGGGGCCAACGAGCAGTACTTC CSALVGTGANEQYF TRBJ2-7 NA TRBD1 TRBV20-1
TGTGCCAGCAGCCCACCGCTGAAGGTAGCGGCCTACAATGAGCAGTTCTTC CASSPPLKVAAYNEQFF TRBJ2-1 NA NA TRBV3-1
TGTGCCATCAGTGAGAGGGCCAATGAGCAGTTCTTC CAISERANEQFF TRBJ2-1 few NA TRBV10-3
TGCAGCGTTGATATAGGGCTCTATGGCTACACCTTC CSVDIGLYGYTF TRBJ1-2 NA NA TRBV29-1
TGTGCCAGCAGTTACTCGTGGGAGAGGGGAACCTCTGGGGCCAACGTCCTGACTTTC CASSYSWERGTSGANVLTF TRBJ2-6 few NA TRBV6-6
TGTGCCAGCAGCCCCCCGGGACTATACCGGGAGACCCAGTACTTC CASSPPGLYRETQYF TRBJ2-5 many TRBD2 TRBV3-1
TGTGCCAGCAGTTTAATCCGACTAGCGGGAGGGCCTAGCAGCTCCTACAATGAGCAGTTCTTC CASSLIRLAGGPSSSYNEQFF TRBJ2-1 many TRBD2 TRBV12-3/TRBV12-4
TGCTCCGTAAGCCGGCGCGGGGAGACCTACGAGCAGTACTTC CSVSRRGETYEQYF TRBJ2-7 few NA TRBV28
TGTGCCAGCAGCTTATCCCAGAACACTGAAGCTTTCTTT CASSLSQNTEAFF TRBJ1-1 few NA TRBV7-6
TGCAGTGCTTGGACTAGCGGGGCCTCTAGCACAGATACGCAGTATTTT CSAWTSGASSTDTQYF TRBJ2-3 NA TRBD2 TRBV20-1
TGCAGCGTCGACAGGGGAAAGGACGAGCAGTACTTC CSVDRGKDEQYF TRBJ2-7 many TRBD1 TRBV29-1
TGCGCCAGCAGCCATACTAGCGGGACTTCCTACAATGAGCAGTTCTTC CASSHTSGTSYNEQFF TRBJ2-1 few TRBD2 TRBV5-1
TGTGCCAGCAGCTCACTTCGGTCAACAAACAATGAGCAGTTCTTC CASSSLRSTNNEQFF TRBJ2-1 many NA TRBV7-2
TGCAGCGTTGAAGAAAACATTCAGTACTTC CSVEENIQYF TRBJ2-4 NA NA TRBV29-1
TGTGCCAGTACTCTTTCTCACCTGAACACCGGGGAGCTGTTTTTT CASTLSHLNTGELFF TRBJ2-2 many NA TRBV19
TGCAGCGGTGCGGGACAGGGCTACAATGAGCAGTTCTTC CSGAGQGYNEQFF TRBJ2-1 many TRBD1 TRBV29-1
TGTGCCAGCAGGGCGGGCCCTTATAATTCACCCCTCCACTTT CASRAGPYNSPLHF TRBJ1-6 NA NA TRBV6-6
TGTGCCAGCAGCGTAACTAGCGACGCCTACAATGAGCAGTTCTTC CASSVTSDAYNEQFF TRBJ2-1 few TRBD2 TRBV9
TGCAGTGCTAGAGACAGTAGCAATCAGCCCCAGCATTTT CSARDSSNQPQHF TRBJ1-5 many NA TRBV20-1
TGCGCCAGCAGCTTGGTAGCAGGGGGCACTGAAGCTTTCTTT CASSLVAGGTEAFF TRBJ1-1 many TRBD1 TRBV5-1
TGTGCCAGCAGCTGGGGGAGAGGAGCGGGAGGCGCAGATACGCAGTATTTT CASSWGRGAGGADTQYF TRBJ2-3 many TRBD2 TRBV28
TGTGCCAGCAGCCAAGATGGGCGACATGGGGGCTACACCTTC CASSQDGRHGGYTF TRBJ1-2 many NA TRBV14
TGCAGTGCTAGCCTAGGCCCACAGGGGGGTGGCAATTCACCCCTCCACTTT CSASLGPQGGGNSPLHF TRBJ1-6 NA TRBD1 TRBV20-1
TGTGCCAGCAGTGAAGCCAGACAGGCCGTTGCGGCGGCAGATACGCAGTATTTT CASSEARQAVAAADTQYF TRBJ2-3 many NA TRBV2
TGTGCCAGCAGTTCGGGGGGACTAGCGGACGAGCAGTTCTTC CASSSGGLADEQFF TRBJ2-1 many TRBD2 TRBV6-6
TGCGCCAGCAGTACCCCCCCGGGATCCATGAACACTGAAGCTTTCTTT CASSTPPGSMNTEAFF TRBJ1-1 few NA TRBV4-1
TGTGCCAGCAGCTTAGGCTCTGGGGCCAACGTCCTGACTTTC CASSLGSGANVLTF TRBJ2-6 many NA TRBV7-2
TGCAGCGTTGAAGAAGCAGAGACCCAGTACTTC CSVEEAETQYF TRBJ2-5 many NA TRBV29-1
TGTGCCAGCAGTACCCGGTGGGGGCGAGAAGAGACCCAGTACTTC CASSTRWGREETQYF TRBJ2-5 many NA TRBV28
TGTGCCAGCTCAACTACTAGCGGTTCGGGCACAGATACGCAGTATTTT CASSTTSGSGTDTQYF TRBJ2-3 many TRBD2 TRBV18
TGCAGCGTACCCAGTGGGGTTTCCATGAACACTGAAGCTTTCTTT CSVPSGVSMNTEAFF TRBJ1-1 many NA TRBV29-1
TGTGCCAGCGCAAGGCGGCTAGCGGGAATGGGATACCAAGAGACCCAGTACTTC CASARRLAGMGYQETQYF TRBJ2-5 few TRBD2 TRBV11-2
TGTGCCAGCAGTCCTCAAGGGACAGGGGTAGGAGAGACCCAGTACTTC CASSPQGTGVGETQYF TRBJ2-5 NA TRBD1 TRBV6-5
TGTGCCAGCAGTTACTCTGGTAGCGGCTCCTACGAGCAGTACTTC CASSYSGSGSYEQYF TRBJ2-7 many NA TRBV6-5
TGTGCCAGCAGCGTAGAAGACAGGAGGTCGGTCACCCTCCACTTT CASSVEDRRSVTLHF TRBJ1-6 NA NA TRBV9
TGTGCCAGCATCCTCAGCGGGAGTGTAGATACGCAGTATTTT CASILSGSVDTQYF TRBJ2-3 few TRBD2 TRBV7-9
TGTGCCAGCAGCTTAGGAGAGGGCTGGGAGACCCAGTACTTC CASSLGEGWETQYF TRBJ2-5 NA NA TRBV11-2
TGTGCCAGCAGTTTACCAGAGGGATTAGACTATGGCTACACCTTC CASSLPEGLDYGYTF TRBJ1-2 NA NA TRBV28